Listed below are T cell receptor beta chains from one sample, sequenced in a study of CD8+ T cells in alopecia areata. Sequenced by immunoSEQ multiplex PCR; TCRdb stores in-frame clones only, minus some. The sample has 110,000 or so clones; 55% to 70% are singletons. The source material was CD4+ T cells sorted from blood. The receptors here all came from a human donor in good health. The CDR3 runs from the conserved cysteine through the conserved F or W. The D gene is left open where the match is weak. Part of the rows lack a size; the others show once, few, many or a class for expanded clones.

once | . | TRBJ2-5 | 12 | TRBV29-1 | CSPRELQETQYF | TGCAGCCCTCGGGAGCTACAAGAGACCCAGTACTTC
. | . | TRBJ1-1 | 16 | TRBV30 | CAWSPGAGTKHTEAFF | TGTGCCTGGAGTCCCGGGGCCGGGACAAAACACACTGAAGCTTTCTTT
. | . | TRBJ2-3 | 12 | TRBV30 | CAWSVPPDTQYF | TGTGCCTGGAGTGTACCGCCGGATACGCAGTATTTT
. | . | TRBJ2-6 | 17 | TRBV9 | CASSARLWGSGANVLTF | TGTGCCAGCAGCGCCCGCCTGTGGGGTTCAGGGGCCAACGTCCTGACTTTC
. | . | TRBJ2-7 | 11 | TRBV29-1 | CSAGQTDEQYF | TGCAGCGCTGGACAGACGGACGAGCAGTACTTC
. | TRBD1 | TRBJ2-6 | 17 | TRBV19 | CASSMGQSFSGANVLTF | TGTGCCAGTAGTATGGGACAGTCTTTCTCTGGGGCCAACGTCCTGACTTTC
. | . | TRBJ1-1 | 14 | TRBV6-5 | CASSAGVRNTEAFF | TGTGCCAGCAGTGCCGGGGTCCGGAACACTGAAGCTTTCTTT
. | . | TRBJ1-2 | 16 | TRBV18 | CASSPLGRVQDYGYTF | TGTGCCAGCTCACCACTGGGCAGGGTTCAAGACTATGGCTACACCTTC
once | . | TRBJ1-2 | 15 | TRBV2 | CAGRREDTANYGYTF | TGTGCCGGCCGTAGGGAAGACACTGCTAACTATGGCTACACCTTC
. | TRBD2 | TRBJ2-7 | 15 | TRBV5-6 | CASSLDAGGPGEQYF | TGTGCCAGCAGCTTGGACGCGGGGGGCCCAGGGGAGCAGTACTTC
. | TRBD1 | TRBJ1-2 | 13 | TRBV5-1 | CASRPGQGHGYTF | TGCGCCAGCAGGCCGGGACAGGGCCATGGCTACACCTTC